The next 21 T cell receptor beta chains were all read from a single sample in a study of a mutant IDH1 vaccine in newly diagnosed glioma. Described time point: week 23, last vaccination. A single vaccine dose contained 300 ug of mutant IDH1 20-mer peptide, and topical imiquimod was used with it. For these receptors, no antigen is known. Sequencing was performed with immunoSEQ multiplex PCR; in TCRdb, only in-frame clones are kept and a portion is missing. This sample yields tens of thousands of clones, of which about 81% are seen a single time; approximately 8.1% belongs to the top ten. The sample consisted of PBMCs, taken from a glioma patient whose treatment included an IDH1 peptide vaccine. These TCRs come from a woman aged 40-49 years with glioma. Some clones in this sample may be carry-over from other donors' samples.

The CDR3 loop reads CATSPRGYTGELFF. The CDR3 DNA sequence: TGTGCCACCAGCCCCAGAGGTTACACCGGGGAGCTGTTTTTT. The chain links TRBV15 to TRBJ2-2; no definite D call. V was trimmed by 5 bases and J by 3 bases, leaving 10 bases between them. Germline assignment: CDR1 LNHNV and CDR2 YYDKDF (reference sequence). This CDR3 is 14 amino acids long.

V and J are TRBV5-6 and TRBJ2-2; 7 bases fit TRBD2. Germline loops: CDR1 SGHDT, CDR2 YYEEEE. V lost 3 bases, J lost 3 bases, and 5 bases stayed unmatched. The CDR3 consists of 15 residues. CDR3 in DNA: TGTGCCAGCAGCTACCGGGACTATTACACCGGGGAGCTGTTTTTT. It translates to CASSYRDYYTGELFF.

This chain connects TRBV30 to TRBJ1-2, with D unresolved. CDR3 size: 13 residues. CDR1 and CDR2 from the germline V gene are GTSNPN and SVGIG (reference sequence). Trimming stripped 0 bases from V and 4 bases from J, with 9 bases between. The CDR3 region has the DNA TGTGCCTGGAGTGTAAGCGGTCCCTATGGCTACACCTTC. Translated: CAWSVSGPYGYTF.

The V and J genes are TRBV5-5 and TRBJ1-1, with TRBD1 matching over 7 bases. The germline gives CDR1 SGHKS, CDR2 YYEKEE (reference sequence). CDR3 length: 19 residues. V was clipped by 2 bases and J by 1 base; unmatched bases: 17. CDR3 in amino acids: CASSFYSTGLPLTNTEAFF. The DNA for the CDR3 is TGTGCCAGCAGCTTTTACTCGACAGGGCTGCCCTTAACGAACACTGAAGCTTTCTTT.

This chain links TRBV19 with TRBJ1-1; no clear D. Germline V lookup: CDR1 LNHDA, CDR2 SQIVND (reference sequence). V was shortened by 7 bases and J by 3 bases, with 12 bases between the two germline ends. CDR3 length: 13 amino acids. The CDR3 DNA follows: TGTGCCAGTAAGGAGGGCTTGTACACTGAAGCTTTCTTT. Residues: CASKEGLYTEAFF.

CDR3 nucleotide sequence: TGTGCCAGCAGTCAGATCTCTGAGGCAGGAGGAGGATCCCTCCACTTT. This encodes CASSQISEAGGGSLHF. J is TRBJ1-6 and V is TRBV2; no reliable D call. Germline loops: CDR1 SNHLY, CDR2 FYNNEI. Trimming pared 5 bases from V and 14 bases from J, leaving 25 bases between. The CDR3 extends over 16 amino acids. Combining the CDR3 with reference TRBV2 and TRBJ1-6 gives the whole variable domain EPEVTQTPSHQVTQMGQEVILRCVPISNHLYFYWYRQILGQKVEFLVSFYNNEISEKSEIFDDQFSVERPDGSNFTLKIRSTKLEDSAMYFCASSQISEAGGGSLHFGNGTRLTVT.

The genes are TRBV2 and TRBJ2-3; D might be TRBD2 (5 bases). CDR1 SNHLY and CDR2 FYNNEI come from the germline V gene. V was cut by 6 bases and J by 0 bases, with 10 bases left in between. The CDR3 runs 14 residues. CDR3 DNA sequence: TGTGCCAGCAGCTTGAGGACTAGCACAGATACGCAGTATTTT. Its translation: CASSLRTSTDTQYF.

The rearrangement uses TRBV14 and TRBJ1-2; D uncertain. CDR1 and CDR2 (germline): SGHDN, FVKESK. Deletions cut 1 base from V and 2 bases from J, with 14 bases between. The CDR3 extends over 16 amino acids. As DNA, the CDR3 is TGTGCCAGCAGCCAAGGAAGGAGATCCAGCAACTATGGCTACACCTTC. Its protein product is CASSQGRRSSNYGYTF. The whole variable domain, filled in from reference TRBV14 and TRBJ1-2, reads EAGVTQFPSHSVIEKGQTVTLRCDPISGHDNLYWYRRVMGKEIKFLLHFVKESKQDESGMPNNRFLAERTGGTYSTLKVQPAELEDSGVYFCASSQGRRSSNYGYTFGSGTRLTVV.

This CDR3 is CAISPGDYEQYF. The CDR3 bases are TGTGCCATCAGTCCGGGGGACTACGAGCAGTACTTC. The chain employs TRBV10-3 and TRBJ2-7; tentatively, D is TRBD2 (6 bases). V dropped 5 bases and J dropped 3 bases, with 8 bases sitting between them. Germline CDR1 and CDR2: ENHRY and SYGVKD. The CDR3 covers 12 residues.

The chain joins TRBV2 to TRBJ2-2; TRBD1 is a possible D gene (6 bases). Germline assignment: CDR1 SNHLY and CDR2 FYNNEI. The CDR3 covers 15 residues. Trimming stripped 4 bases from V and 3 bases from J, with 12 bases between. CDR3 in DNA: TGTGCCAGCAGTGCGTTGGCAGGGGACACCGGGGAGCTGTTTTTT. It codes for CASSALAGDTGELFF.

The chain is built from TRBV10-3 and TRBJ2-5; D gene ambiguous. V was cut by 6 bases and J by 5 bases, with 7 bases left in between. CDR3 length: 11 residues. Germline-derived CDR1 and CDR2 are ENHRY and SYGVKD. The CDR3 DNA is TGTGCCATCAGCGTCCGGGAGACCCAGTACTTC. Amino acid sequence: CAISVRETQYF.

The DNA for the CDR3 is TGTGCCAGCAGTGTGCAACAGGTCAGCGAGACCCAGTACTTC. Translating it yields CASSVQQVSETQYF. The chain combines TRBV2 with TRBJ2-5, with a tentative D call TRBD1 (5 bases). Germline assignment: CDR1 SNHLY and CDR2 FYNNEI. The CDR3 is 14 residues long. The V gene lost 4 bases and the J gene lost 5 bases, with 14 bases spanning the gap.

The chain employs TRBV5-1 and TRBJ2-2, with D possibly being TRBD1 (6 bases). V lost 6 bases to trimming and J lost 2 bases, with 14 bases between them. This CDR3 is built from 15 residues. The germline V gene encodes CDR1 SGHRS and CDR2 YFSETQ. The CDR3 protein is CASMDHRVNTGELFF. For the CDR3, the DNA is TGCGCCAGCATGGACCACAGGGTTAACACCGGGGAGCTGTTTTTT.

The V call is TRBV4-1, the J call TRBJ1-1; no reliable D call. Trimming left V 1 base short and J 3 bases short, with 3 bases between. The CDR3 totals 12 residues. Germline-derived CDR1 and CDR2 are MGHRA and YSYEKL. This CDR3 is CASSQGDTEAFF. CDR3 coding DNA: TGCGCCAGCAGCCAAGGGGACACTGAAGCTTTCTTT.

This clone was found once. The chain uses TRBV5-3 and TRBJ2-3, with D perhaps TRBD2 (5 bases). TRBV5-3 is identified as an open reading frame with a role that is uncertain. The V end was cut by 3 bases, the J end by 0 bases, with 14 bases between. There are 16 residues in the CDR3. As DNA, the CDR3 is TGTGCCAGAAGCTCCCTAAAAGGACTCAGCACAGATACGCAGTATTTT. This codes for CARSSLKGLSTDTQYF.

The gene calls are TRBV19 and TRBJ2-1; 8 nucleotides match TRBD2. Germline V lookup: CDR1 LNHDA, CDR2 SQIVND (reference sequence). The V gene end was trimmed by 5 bases and the J gene end by 9 bases; junction bases not matched to a gene: 9. This CDR3 contains 14 residues. The CDR3 DNA reads TGTGCCAGTAGTCCCCCGGGGGGGCTGGTTGAGCAGTTCTTC. Translated, it gives CASSPPGGLVEQFF.

V usage is TRBV9 and J usage is TRBJ2-3, with TRBD2 identical over 7 bases. The CDR3 extends over 16 amino acids. Germline CDR1 is SGDLS and CDR2 is YYNGEE. V trimming: 2 bases; J trimming: 2 bases; junction bases outside the gene matches: 8. The CDR3 is CASSVPSGENTDTQYF. The CDR3 nucleotides are TGTGCCAGCAGCGTCCCCAGCGGGGAGAACACAGATACGCAGTATTTT.

This clone appeared a few times. The chain carries TRBV19 and TRBJ1-5, with D possibly matching TRBD1 (5 bases). The germline gives CDR1 LNHDA, CDR2 SQIVND (reference sequence). The CDR3 is 15 amino acids. V shed 1 base and J shed 0 bases, with 7 bases lying between them. The CDR3 loop reads CASSIAGYSNQPQHF. DNA of the CDR3: TGTGCCAGTAGTATAGCAGGGTATAGCAATCAGCCCCAGCATTTT.

The V call is TRBV19, the J call TRBJ1-5; no clear D gene. The CDR3 has 12 residues. The germline CDR1 and CDR2 sequences are LNHDA and SQIVND (reference sequence). The V gene lost 3 bases and the J gene lost 11 bases, with 11 bases spanning the gap. The DNA of the CDR3 is TGTGCCAGTAGTATTGCCGTTGGGGCCCAGCATTTT. As protein: CASSIAVGAQHF. Filled out from reference TRBV19 and TRBJ1-5, the complete variable domain reads DGGITQSPKYLFRKEGQNVTLSCEQNLNHDAMYWYRQDPGQGLRLIYYSQIVNDFQKGDIAEGYSVSREKKESFPLTVTSAQKNPTAFYLCASSIAVGAQHFGDGTRLSIL.

The rearrangement uses TRBV30 and TRBJ2-7; no definite D call. The CDR3 spans 12 residues. With 0 bases removed from V and 5 bases from J, the gap between germline ends came to 8 bases. Germline V CDR1 and CDR2: GTSNPN, SVGIG (reference sequence). CDR3 DNA sequence: TGTGCCTGGAGTGTGAGTAGGCACGAGCAGTACTTC. Translating it yields CAWSVSRHEQYF.

The V call is TRBV7-5, the J call TRBJ2-3; the D call in the table, TRBD2, was not verified against the DNA. TRBV7-5 has pseudogene status. The CDR3 contains 15 residues. The CDR3 bases are TGTGCCAGAAGCTACCGCGGGGGAGGGACAGATACGCAGTATTTT. Its protein product is CARSYRGGGTDTQYF.